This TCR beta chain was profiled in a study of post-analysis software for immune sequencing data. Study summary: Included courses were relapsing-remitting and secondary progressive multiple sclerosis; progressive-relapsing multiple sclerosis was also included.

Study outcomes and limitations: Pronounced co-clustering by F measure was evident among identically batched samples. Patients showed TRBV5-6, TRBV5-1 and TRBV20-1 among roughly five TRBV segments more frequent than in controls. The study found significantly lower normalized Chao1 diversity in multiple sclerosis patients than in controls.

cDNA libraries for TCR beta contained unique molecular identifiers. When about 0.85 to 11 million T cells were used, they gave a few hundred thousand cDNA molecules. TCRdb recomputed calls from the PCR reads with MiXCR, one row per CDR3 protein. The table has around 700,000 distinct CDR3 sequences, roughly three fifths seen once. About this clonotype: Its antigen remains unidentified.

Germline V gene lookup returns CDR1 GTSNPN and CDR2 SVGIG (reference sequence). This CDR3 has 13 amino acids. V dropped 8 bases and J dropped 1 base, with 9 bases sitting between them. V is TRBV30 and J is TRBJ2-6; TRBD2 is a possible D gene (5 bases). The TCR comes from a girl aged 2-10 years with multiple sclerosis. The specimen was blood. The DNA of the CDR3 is TGTGCCGGGCGGGTGTCTGGGGCCAACGTCCTGACTTTC. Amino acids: CAGRVSGANVLTF.